This T cell receptor (beta chain) derives from a study of T cell responses to AZD1222 COVID-19 vaccine. The protocol was immunoSEQ multiplex PCR, while the TCRdb copy is restricted to in-frame clones and leaves out a portion. The sample consists of some 100,000 clones, around 89% of them appearing once. This clone was seen a handful of times. Germline CDR1 MNHEY, CDR2 SVGAGI. V shed 2 bases and J 2 bases; nucleotides not matched to a gene: 5. The CDR3 is 15 amino acids. The chain uses TRBV6-5 and TRBJ2-5, with 7 bases matching TRBD1. The source was peripheral blood, collected on day 0 of AZD1222 vaccination. This TCR derives from an adult in good health. The DNA of the CDR3 is TGTGCCAGCAGTTACAGACCCAGGGGGCAAGAGACCCAGTACTTC. It codes for CASSYRPRGQETQYF.